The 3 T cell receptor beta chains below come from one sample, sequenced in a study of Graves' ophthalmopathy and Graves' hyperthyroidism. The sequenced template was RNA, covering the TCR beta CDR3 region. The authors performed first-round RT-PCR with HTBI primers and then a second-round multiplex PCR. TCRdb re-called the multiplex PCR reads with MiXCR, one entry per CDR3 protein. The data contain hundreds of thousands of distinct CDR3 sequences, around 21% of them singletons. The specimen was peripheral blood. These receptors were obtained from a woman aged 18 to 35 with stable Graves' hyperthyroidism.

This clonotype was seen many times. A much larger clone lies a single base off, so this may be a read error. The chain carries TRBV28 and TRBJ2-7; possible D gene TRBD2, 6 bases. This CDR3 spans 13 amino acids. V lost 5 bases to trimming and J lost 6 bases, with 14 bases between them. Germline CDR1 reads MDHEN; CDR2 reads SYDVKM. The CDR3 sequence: CASSTRRGCEQYF. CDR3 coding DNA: TGTGCCAGCAGTACGAGGAGGGGCTGCGAGCAGTACTTC.

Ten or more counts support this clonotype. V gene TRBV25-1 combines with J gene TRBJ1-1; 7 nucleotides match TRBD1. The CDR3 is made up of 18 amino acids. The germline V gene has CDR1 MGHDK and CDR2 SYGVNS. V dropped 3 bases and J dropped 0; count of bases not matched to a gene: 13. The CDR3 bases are TGTGCCAGCAGTGACCCCCCCCGACAGGGCCCCGTGAACACTGAAGCTTTCTTT. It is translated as CASSDPPRQGPVNTEAFF. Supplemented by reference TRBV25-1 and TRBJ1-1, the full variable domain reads EADIYQTPRYLVIGTGKKITLECSQTMGHDKMYWYQQDPGMELHLIHYSYGVNSTEKGDLSSESTVSRIRTEHFPLTLESARPSHTSQYLCASSDPPRQGPVNTEAFFGQGTRLTVV.

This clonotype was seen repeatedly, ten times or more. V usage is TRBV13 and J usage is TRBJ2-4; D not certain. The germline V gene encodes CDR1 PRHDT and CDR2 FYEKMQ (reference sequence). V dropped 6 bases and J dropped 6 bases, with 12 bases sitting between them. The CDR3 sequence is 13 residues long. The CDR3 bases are TGTGCCAGCAGTCATAACACGGTAAACATTCAGTACTTC. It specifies CASSHNTVNIQYF.